The clone carrying this T cell receptor (beta chain) was counted a single time. The sample comes from a study of cytomegalovirus exposure and HLA in healthy donors. Study in general: A prior analysis found 117 million unique TCR beta sequences from approximately 190 million T cells.

This PCR relied on a set of 60 Vbeta primers and 13 Jbeta primers. Sequencing was performed with immunoSEQ multiplex PCR; in TCRdb, only in-frame clones are kept and a portion is missing. The table includes around 130,000 clones, around four fifths detected once. The V end was cut by 4 bases, the J end by 0 bases, with 10 bases between. The CDR3 spans 15 residues. Per germline, CDR1 ENHRY and CDR2 SYGVKD. The TCR was taken from a boy aged 2-9 years in good health and CMV-seronegative. Sequenced material: PBMCs. J is TRBJ2-1 and V is TRBV10-3; D is possibly TRBD2 (6 bases). DNA of the CDR3: TGTGCCATCAGTGTGGGTAGCGGCTCCTACAATGAGCAGTTCTTC. Encoded protein: CAISVGSGSYNEQFF.